This TCR beta chain was sequenced for a study of brain T cells in children with intractable seizures. Study-wide results and limits: Pre-surgery blood may have been undersampled, hiding some clones.

The germline V gene encodes CDR1 LGHDT and CDR2 YNNKEL (reference sequence). Trimming removed 4 bases at V and 7 bases at J, with 5 bases between. The CDR3 totals 11 residues. As concerns this clone: The antigen remains undetermined.

This sample's time point: blood from clinic visit 5 months post-surgery; TSC patient then seizure free. The sequenced cases were selected for having the highest brain T cell transcript signatures. Patients received at least one anti-epileptic drug before surgery. Libraries were prepared by immunoSEQ multiplex PCR; TCRdb keeps only in-frame clonotypes and omits some of them. Among 340,000 or so clones listed, about 93% were seen once. Source: peripheral blood, taken less than 6 months after surgery. The chain uses TRBV3-1 (or the pseudogene TRBV3-2) and TRBJ2-1; D not resolved. This clonotype was sampled from a boy in the first two years of life with tuberous sclerosis and intractable seizures. DNA of the CDR3: TGTGCCAGCAGCCTCAAAAATGAGCAGTTCTTC. It codes for CASSLKNEQFF.